This T cell receptor (beta chain) was captured in a study of beta chain features in type 1 diabetes. All of the isolated RNA was reverse transcribed, so expressed TCRB transcripts were sequenced. The data were produced by immunoSEQ multiplex PCR, yet TCRdb's version contains in-frame clones alone and is incomplete. The sample carries almost 350,000 clones, approximately 8.2% recorded once. Study-wide findings and caveats: A closer apparent resemblance between naive, central memory and Treg TCRB repertoires was seen in patients than in healthy donors.

The length of the CDR3 is 14 residues. Between the trimmed V and J ends, which lost 5 bases and 4 bases, there was a span of 14 bases. The germline V gene encodes CDR1 MNHEY and CDR2 SMNVEV (reference sequence). This clone was observed a few times. The antigen is unknown. Sample: central memory CD4+ T cells from blood. This clonotype was obtained from a woman aged 18-35 years in good health. This chain uses TRBV27 with TRBJ1-2; D possibly corresponds to TRBD1 (5 bases). The CDR3 protein is CASSPISGPYGYTF. CDR3 DNA sequence: TGTGCCAGCAGTCCTATTTCGGGACCCTATGGCTACACCTTC.